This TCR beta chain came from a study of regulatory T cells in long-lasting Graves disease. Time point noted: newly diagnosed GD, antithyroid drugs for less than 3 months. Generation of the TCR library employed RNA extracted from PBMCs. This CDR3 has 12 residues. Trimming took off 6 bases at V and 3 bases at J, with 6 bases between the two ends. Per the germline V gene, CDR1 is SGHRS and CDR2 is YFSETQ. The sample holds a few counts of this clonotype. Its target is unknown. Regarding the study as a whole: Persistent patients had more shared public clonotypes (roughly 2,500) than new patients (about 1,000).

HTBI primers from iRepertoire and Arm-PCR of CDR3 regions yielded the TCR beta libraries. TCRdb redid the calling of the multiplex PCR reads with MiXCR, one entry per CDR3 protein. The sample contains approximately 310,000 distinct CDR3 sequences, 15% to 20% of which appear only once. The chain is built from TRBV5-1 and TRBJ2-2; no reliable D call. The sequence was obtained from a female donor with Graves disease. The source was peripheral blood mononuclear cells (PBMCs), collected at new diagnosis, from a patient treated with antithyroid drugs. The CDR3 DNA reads TGCGCCAGCAACCCCGACACCGGGGAGCTGTTTTTT. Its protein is CASNPDTGELFF.